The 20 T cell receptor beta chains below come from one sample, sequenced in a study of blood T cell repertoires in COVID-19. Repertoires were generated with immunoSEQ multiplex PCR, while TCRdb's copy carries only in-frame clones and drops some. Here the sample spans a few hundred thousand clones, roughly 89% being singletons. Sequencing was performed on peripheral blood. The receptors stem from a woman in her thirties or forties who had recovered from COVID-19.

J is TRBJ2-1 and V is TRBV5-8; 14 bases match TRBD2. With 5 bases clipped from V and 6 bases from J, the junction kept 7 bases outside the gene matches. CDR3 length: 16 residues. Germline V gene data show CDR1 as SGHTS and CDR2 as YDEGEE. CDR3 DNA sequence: TGTGCCAGCAGGGTCGCCGGGACTAGCGGGGGCAATGAGCAGTTCTTC. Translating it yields CASRVAGTSGGNEQFF.

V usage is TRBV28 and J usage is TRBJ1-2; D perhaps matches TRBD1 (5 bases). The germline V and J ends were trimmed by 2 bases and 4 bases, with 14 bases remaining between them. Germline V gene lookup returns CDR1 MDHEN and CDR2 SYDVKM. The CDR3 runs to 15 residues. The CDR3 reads CASSLVDPGGYGYTF. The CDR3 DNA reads TGTGCCAGCAGTTTAGTAGACCCCGGGGGCTATGGCTACACCTTC.

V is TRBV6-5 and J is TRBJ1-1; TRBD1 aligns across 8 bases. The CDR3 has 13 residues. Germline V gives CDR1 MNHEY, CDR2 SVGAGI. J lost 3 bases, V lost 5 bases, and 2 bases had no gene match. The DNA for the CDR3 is TGTGCCAGCAGTACAGGGGGGTACACTGAAGCTTTCTTT. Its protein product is CASSTGGYTEAFF.

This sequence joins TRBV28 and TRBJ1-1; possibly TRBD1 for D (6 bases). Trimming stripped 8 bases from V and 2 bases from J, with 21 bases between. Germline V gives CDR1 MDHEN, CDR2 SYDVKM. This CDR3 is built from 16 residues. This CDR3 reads CASYPGGGEVNTEAFF. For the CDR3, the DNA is TGTGCCAGCTACCCTGGAGGGGGGGAGGTAAACACTGAAGCTTTCTTT.

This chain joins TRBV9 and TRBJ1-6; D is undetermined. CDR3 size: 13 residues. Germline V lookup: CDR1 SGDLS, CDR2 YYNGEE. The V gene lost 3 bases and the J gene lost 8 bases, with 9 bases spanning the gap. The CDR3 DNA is TGTGCCAGCAGCGAGACTAGAGATTCACCCCTCCACTTT. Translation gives CASSETRDSPLHF.

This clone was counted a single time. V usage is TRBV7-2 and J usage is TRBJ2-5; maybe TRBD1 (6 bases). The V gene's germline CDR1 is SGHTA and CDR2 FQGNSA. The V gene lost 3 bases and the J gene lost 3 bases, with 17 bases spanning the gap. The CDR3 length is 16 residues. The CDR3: CASSFGTSPGEETQYF. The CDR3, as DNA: TGTGCCAGCAGCTTCGGGACCTCCCCAGGGGAAGAGACCCAGTACTTC.

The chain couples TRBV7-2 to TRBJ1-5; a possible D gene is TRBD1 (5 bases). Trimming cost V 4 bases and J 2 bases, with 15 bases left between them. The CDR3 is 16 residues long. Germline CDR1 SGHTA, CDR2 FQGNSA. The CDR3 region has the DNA TGTGCCAGCAGCTGGGTGACCGGGGGAGGCAATCAGCCCCAGCATTTT. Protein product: CASSWVTGGGNQPQHF.

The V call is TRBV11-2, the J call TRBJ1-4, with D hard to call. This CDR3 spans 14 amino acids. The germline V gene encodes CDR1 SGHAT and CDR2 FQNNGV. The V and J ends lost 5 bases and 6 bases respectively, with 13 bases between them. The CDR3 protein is CASSRSYPDEKLFF. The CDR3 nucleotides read TGTGCCAGCAGCCGGTCCTATCCGGATGAAAAACTGTTTTTT.

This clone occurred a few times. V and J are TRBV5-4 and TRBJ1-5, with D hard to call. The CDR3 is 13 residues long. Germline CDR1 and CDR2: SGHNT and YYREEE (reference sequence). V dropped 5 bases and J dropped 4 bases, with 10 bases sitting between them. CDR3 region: CASSSDGNQPQHF. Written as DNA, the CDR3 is TGTGCCAGCAGTTCCGACGGGAATCAGCCCCAGCATTTT.

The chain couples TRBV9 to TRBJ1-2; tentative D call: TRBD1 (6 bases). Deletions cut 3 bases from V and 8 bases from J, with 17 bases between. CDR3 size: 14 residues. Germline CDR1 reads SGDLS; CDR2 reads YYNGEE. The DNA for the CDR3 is TGTGCCAGCAGCGCGACAGGTAACGCAAGAGGCTACACCTTC. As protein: CASSATGNARGYTF.

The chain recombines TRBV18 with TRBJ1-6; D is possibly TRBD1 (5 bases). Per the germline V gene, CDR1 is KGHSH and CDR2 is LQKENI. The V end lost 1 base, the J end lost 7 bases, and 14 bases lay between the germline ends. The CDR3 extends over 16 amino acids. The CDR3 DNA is TGTGCCAGCTCACCACAGGGGAAGGTCGGGAATTCACCCCTCCACTTT. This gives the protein CASSPQGKVGNSPLHF.

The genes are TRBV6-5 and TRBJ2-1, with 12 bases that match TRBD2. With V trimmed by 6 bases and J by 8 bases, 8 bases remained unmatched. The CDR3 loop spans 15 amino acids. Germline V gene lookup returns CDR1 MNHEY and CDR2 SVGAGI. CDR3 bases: TGTGCCAGCAGCGTACTAGCGGGGGGAGCGCATGAGCAGTTCTTC. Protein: CASSVLAGGAHEQFF.

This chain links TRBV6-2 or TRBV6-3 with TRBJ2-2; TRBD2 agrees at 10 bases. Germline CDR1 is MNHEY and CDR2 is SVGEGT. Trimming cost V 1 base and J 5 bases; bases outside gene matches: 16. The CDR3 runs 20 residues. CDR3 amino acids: CASSYFPDKAGGRNTGELFF. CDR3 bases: TGTGCCAGCAGTTACTTTCCCGATAAAGCGGGAGGGCGCAATACCGGGGAGCTGTTTTTT.

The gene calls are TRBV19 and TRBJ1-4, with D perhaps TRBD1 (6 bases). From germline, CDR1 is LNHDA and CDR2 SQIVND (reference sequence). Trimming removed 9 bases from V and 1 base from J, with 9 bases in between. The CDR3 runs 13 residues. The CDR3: CASHRETNEKLFF. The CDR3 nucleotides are TGTGCCAGCCACAGGGAAACTAATGAAAAACTGTTTTTT.

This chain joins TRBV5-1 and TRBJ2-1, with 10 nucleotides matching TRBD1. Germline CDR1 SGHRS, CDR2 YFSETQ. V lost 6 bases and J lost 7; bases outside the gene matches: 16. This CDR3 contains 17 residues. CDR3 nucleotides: TGCGCCAGCACCAAGACAATAGTGGGACAGGGGAGAAATGAGCAGTTCTTC. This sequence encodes CASTKTIVGQGRNEQFF.

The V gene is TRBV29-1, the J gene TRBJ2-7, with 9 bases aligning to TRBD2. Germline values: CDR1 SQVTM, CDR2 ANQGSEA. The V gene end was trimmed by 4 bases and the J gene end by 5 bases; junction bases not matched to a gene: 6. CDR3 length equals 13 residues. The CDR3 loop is CSVVAGGSDEQYF. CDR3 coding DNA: TGCAGCGTTGTTGCGGGGGGGAGCGACGAGCAGTACTTC.

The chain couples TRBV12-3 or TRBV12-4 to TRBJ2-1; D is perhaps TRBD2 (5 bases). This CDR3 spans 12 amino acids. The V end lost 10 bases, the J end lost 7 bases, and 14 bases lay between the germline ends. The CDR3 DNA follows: TGTGCCACCGTTCGGGGTACAAATGAGCAGTTCTTC. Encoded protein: CATVRGTNEQFF.

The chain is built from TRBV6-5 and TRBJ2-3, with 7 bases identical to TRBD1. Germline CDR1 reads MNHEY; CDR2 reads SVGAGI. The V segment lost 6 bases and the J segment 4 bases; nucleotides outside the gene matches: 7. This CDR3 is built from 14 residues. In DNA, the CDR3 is TGTGCCAGCAGGATGGGACAGTCGGCAGATACGCAGTATTTT. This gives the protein CASRMGQSADTQYF.

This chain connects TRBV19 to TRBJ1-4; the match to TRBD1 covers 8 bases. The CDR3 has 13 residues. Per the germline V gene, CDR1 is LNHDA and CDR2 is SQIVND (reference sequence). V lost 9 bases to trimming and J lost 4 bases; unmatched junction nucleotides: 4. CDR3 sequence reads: CASWDRLNEKLFF. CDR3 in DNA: TGTGCCAGCTGGGACAGGCTTAATGAAAAACTGTTTTTT.

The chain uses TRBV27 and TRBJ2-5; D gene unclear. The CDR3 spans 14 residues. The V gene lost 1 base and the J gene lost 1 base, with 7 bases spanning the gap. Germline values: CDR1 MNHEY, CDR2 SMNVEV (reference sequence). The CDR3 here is CASSLFGGQETQYF. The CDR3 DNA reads TGTGCCAGCAGTTTATTCGGCGGCCAAGAGACCCAGTACTTC.